The source of this TCR beta chain is a study of T cells in Graves' hyperthyroidism and ophthalmopathy. Across the study: Prior to any treatment, at the point of initial diagnosis, peripheral blood was collected. Study-level points and caveats: With a median lead of around 6.7 months before onset, the model predicted ophthalmopathy. Expanded thyroid clonotypes (above 0.001) were mostly also found in blood.

Using RNA transcripts as the source, TCR beta CDR3 regions were amplified. Initially, a first-round RT-PCR of the TCR CDR3 employed the HTBI primer set. MiXCR, applied by TCRdb to the multiplex PCR reads, yields one record per CDR3 protein. The data hold 690,000 or so distinct CDR3 sequences, with roughly a sixth observed a single time. Trimming shortened V by 2 bases and J by 6 bases, and 21 bases separated the two germline ends. CDR1 is SGHDT and CDR2 is YYEEEE in the germline V gene. The CDR3 has 17 residues. The sample holds many counts of this clonotype. The antigen is not known. Investigators excluded patients with uncontrolled infection, other autoimmune disease, pregnancy or lactation.

The TCR comes from a woman between 45 and 65 years old with Graves' hyperthyroidism that later progressed to Graves' ophthalmopathy. Material: blood. The chain couples TRBV5-6 to TRBJ1-5; D gene uncertain. CDR3 bases: TGTGCCAGCAGCTTACCCCCGGGCGTGAAGGACCGTCAGCCCCAGCATTTT. Protein product: CASSLPPGVKDRQPQHF.